This is a list of T cell receptor beta chains from one sample in a study of human T cells and chemical hapten exposure. Each CDR3 protein is one row after TCRdb ran MiXCR on the RACE reads. The table has approximately 79,000 distinct CDR3 sequences, around 10% seen once. This material consisted of whole blood, taken in connection with sensitization to the hapten diphenylcyclopropenone (DPC). The receptors stem from a woman aged 45-65 years with alopecia areata. Some clones in this sample may be carry-over from other donors' samples. Each CDR3 is given with its conserved first and last residue. D genes are given only for firm matches. Only some rows state a clone size, as once, few, many or a class for expanded clones.

clone size: NA; D gene: NA; V gene: TRBV20-1; J gene: TRBJ1-3; CDR3 DNA: TGCAGTGCTAGAAATTCAGGTCAGGGAAACGGAAACACCATATATTTT; CDR3 protein: CSARNSGQGNGNTIYF
clone size: few; D gene: NA; V gene: TRBV11-1; J gene: TRBJ2-2; CDR3 DNA: TGTGCCAGCAGCGGGTCCAGGACTCTGAACACCGGGGAGCTGTTTTTT; CDR3 protein: CASSGSRTLNTGELFF
clone size: NA; D gene: NA; V gene: TRBV24-1; J gene: TRBJ1-1; CDR3 DNA: TGTGCCACCAGTGATTTCGGCGGCACTGAAGCTTTCTTT; CDR3 protein: CATSDFGGTEAFF
clone size: many; D gene: NA; V gene: TRBV7-3; J gene: TRBJ1-1; CDR3 DNA: TGTGCCAGCAAACAGGGCCACGGAACGGAAGCTTTCTTT; CDR3 protein: CASKQGHGTEAFF
clone size: NA; D gene: NA; V gene: TRBV29-1; J gene: TRBJ2-2; CDR3 DNA: TGCAGCGTCAGACAGGCGAACACCGGGGAGCTGTTTTTT; CDR3 protein: CSVRQANTGELFF
clone size: NA; D gene: TRBD1; V gene: TRBV18; J gene: TRBJ1-4; CDR3 DNA: TGTGCCAGCTCACCACCGATGGGACAGGGCAGGTGGAATGAAAAACTGTTTTTT; CDR3 protein: CASSPPMGQGRWNEKLFF
clone size: few; D gene: NA; V gene: TRBV20-1; J gene: TRBJ1-1; CDR3 DNA: TGCAGTGCTAGACCCCTGTTTTTAAGCACTGAAGCTTTCTTT; CDR3 protein: CSARPLFLSTEAFF
clone size: many; D gene: NA; V gene: TRBV27; J gene: TRBJ1-5; CDR3 DNA: TGTGCCAGCAGTCCCCGGGGCCAGGTCAATCAGCCCCAGCATTTT; CDR3 protein: CASSPRGQVNQPQHF
clone size: many; D gene: TRBD1; V gene: TRBV18; J gene: TRBJ2-5; CDR3 DNA: TGTGCCAGCTCACCACTAGAGGGACAGTTAAGGATCCAAGAGACCCAGTACTTC; CDR3 protein: CASSPLEGQLRIQETQYF
clone size: NA; D gene: TRBD1; V gene: TRBV29-1; J gene: TRBJ1-5; CDR3 DNA: TGCAGCGTTGTGGACAGGAGCAATCAGCCCCAGCATTTT; CDR3 protein: CSVVDRSNQPQHF
clone size: few; D gene: NA; V gene: TRBV24-1; J gene: TRBJ2-3; CDR3 DNA: TGTGCCACCAGCACTAGCACAGATACGCAGTATTTT; CDR3 protein: CATSTSTDTQYF
clone size: NA; D gene: TRBD1; V gene: TRBV28; J gene: TRBJ1-5; CDR3 DNA: TGTGCCAGCAGCCCTCTTACAGGGGGGAATCAGCCCCAGCATTTT; CDR3 protein: CASSPLTGGNQPQHF
clone size: few; D gene: TRBD2; V gene: TRBV7-9; J gene: TRBJ2-7; CDR3 DNA: TGTGCCAGCAGCTTAGGGACTAGCCCTCACGAGCAGTACTTC; CDR3 protein: CASSLGTSPHEQYF
clone size: NA; D gene: NA; V gene: TRBV11-2; J gene: TRBJ2-5; CDR3 DNA: TGTGCCAGCAGCCTGGCTTGGAGCGGTGAGACCCAGTACTTC; CDR3 protein: CASSLAWSGETQYF
clone size: many; D gene: NA; V gene: TRBV11-2; J gene: TRBJ1-1; CDR3 DNA: TGTGCCAGCAGCTTGTCGGGACCCATGAACACTGAAGCTTTCTTT; CDR3 protein: CASSLSGPMNTEAFF
clone size: few; D gene: NA; V gene: TRBV7-7; J gene: TRBJ2-1; CDR3 DNA: TGTGCTAGCAGCCCCGGGCTGGGTGAGCAGTTCTTC; CDR3 protein: CASSPGLGEQFF
clone size: few; D gene: NA; V gene: TRBV18; J gene: TRBJ2-3; CDR3 DNA: TGTGCCAGCTCACTTTCGGACTCCACTACGCAGTATTTT; CDR3 protein: CASSLSDSTTQYF
clone size: NA; D gene: NA; V gene: TRBV20-1; J gene: TRBJ1-5; CDR3 DNA: TGCAGTGCAGAGGCAGATAATCAGCCCCAGCATTTT; CDR3 protein: CSAEADNQPQHF
clone size: many; D gene: NA; V gene: TRBV27; J gene: TRBJ2-2; CDR3 DNA: TGTGCCAGCAGGCCCCCGGGACTCCAGACCGGGGAGCTGTTTTTT; CDR3 protein: CASRPPGLQTGELFF
clone size: few; D gene: NA; V gene: TRBV7-8; J gene: TRBJ1-5; CDR3 DNA: TGTGCCAGCAGCTTAGCGGGCGGTAGCAATCAGCCCCAGCATTTT; CDR3 protein: CASSLAGGSNQPQHF